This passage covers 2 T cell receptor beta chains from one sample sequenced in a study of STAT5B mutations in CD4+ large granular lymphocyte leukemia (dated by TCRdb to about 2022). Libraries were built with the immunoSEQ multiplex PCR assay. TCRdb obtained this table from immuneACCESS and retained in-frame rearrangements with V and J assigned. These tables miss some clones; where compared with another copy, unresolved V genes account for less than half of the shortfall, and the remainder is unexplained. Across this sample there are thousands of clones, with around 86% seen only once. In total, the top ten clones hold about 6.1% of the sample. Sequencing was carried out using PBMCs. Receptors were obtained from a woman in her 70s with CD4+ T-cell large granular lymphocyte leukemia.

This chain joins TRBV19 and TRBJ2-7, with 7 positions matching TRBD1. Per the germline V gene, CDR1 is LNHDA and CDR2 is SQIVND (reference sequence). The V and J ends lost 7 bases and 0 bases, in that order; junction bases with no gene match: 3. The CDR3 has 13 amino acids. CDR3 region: CASKPGGSYEQYF. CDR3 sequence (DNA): TGTGCCAGTAAACCAGGGGGCTCCTACGAGCAGTACTTC.

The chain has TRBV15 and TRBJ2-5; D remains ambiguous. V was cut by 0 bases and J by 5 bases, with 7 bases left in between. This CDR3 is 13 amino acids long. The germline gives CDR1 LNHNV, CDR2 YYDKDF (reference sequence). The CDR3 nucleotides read TGTGCCACCAGCAGAGAAGCGACTGAGACCCAGTACTTC. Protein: CATSREATETQYF.